The 23 T cell receptor beta chains listed next were all sequenced from one sample in a study of blood T cell repertoires in COVID-19. Method: immunoSEQ multiplex PCR; TCRdb's copy keeps in-frame clones and lacks some. The data show some 200,000 clones, approximately 83% seen once. Source material: PBMCs or T cells enriched from blood (not recorded which). The receptors derive from a woman aged 45-59 years who had been exposed to COVID-19.

V and J are TRBV3-1 (or the pseudogene TRBV3-2) and TRBJ2-1; D is ambiguous. The V gene lost 2 bases and the J gene lost 9 bases, with 11 bases spanning the gap. The CDR3 extends over 13 amino acids. Germline CDR1 is LGHDT and CDR2 is YNNKEL (reference sequence). The CDR3 region is CASSQLTTGEQFF. DNA for the CDR3: TGTGCCAGCAGCCAATTGACCACGGGTGAGCAGTTCTTC.

Details on this clone: This same CDR3 is encoded by further DNA sequences in the sample. V gene TRBV12-3 or TRBV12-4 combines with J gene TRBJ1-1; 9 positions agree with TRBD1. Trimming took 3 bases from V and 4 from J; bases not matched to a gene: 0. This CDR3 comprises 13 residues. The CDR3 DNA reads TGTGCCAGCAGTTTGGGACAGGGCACTGAAGCTTTCTTT. It specifies CASSLGQGTEAFF.

This clone was detected only a few times. V and J are TRBV5-3 and TRBJ2-1; 7 bases line up with TRBD1. TRBV5-3 is an ORF for which the function is uncertain. CDR3 length: 15 amino acids. J lost 4 bases, V lost 4 bases, and 8 bases had no gene match. CDR3 nucleotide sequence: TGTGCCAGAAGCGTACAGGGGCCGGCTTACAATGAGCAGTTCTTC. It specifies CARSVQGPAYNEQFF.

The chain carries TRBV6-1 and TRBJ1-6; D is unresolved. CDR1 is MNHNS and CDR2 is SASEGT in the germline V gene. CDR3 size: 14 residues. V was trimmed by 3 bases and J by 7 bases, leaving 10 bases between them. CDR3 nucleotide sequence: TGTGCCAGCAGTGACAGATCACGAAATTCACCCCTCCACTTT. Its translation is CASSDRSRNSPLHF.

The chain combines TRBV7-3 with TRBJ2-1; 9 bases line up with TRBD2. Germline-derived CDR1 and CDR2 are SGHTA and FQGTGA. This CDR3 has 16 amino acids. V gave up 5 bases and J gave up 8 bases; unmatched junction bases: 13. The CDR3 nucleotides are TGTGCCAGCAGCCTCTTCAGCGGGGGGAAGGATGATGAGCAGTTCTTC. This codes for CASSLFSGGKDDEQFF.

The chain employs TRBV28 and TRBJ1-5; D perhaps matches TRBD1 (6 bases). V was cut by 3 bases and J by 6 bases, with 15 bases left in between. The V gene's germline CDR1 is MDHEN and CDR2 SYDVKM. There are 15 residues in the CDR3. The CDR3 bases are TGTGCCAGCAGTTTCATCGGGGGGCCGGGTCAGCCCCAGCATTTT. This sequence encodes CASSFIGGPGQPQHF.

J is TRBJ1-6 and V is TRBV12-3 or TRBV12-4; no firm D call. Trimming took off 5 bases at V and 8 bases at J, with 10 bases between the two ends. This CDR3 spans 13 amino acids. The CDR3 loop reads CASSAFPDSPLHF. DNA for the CDR3: TGTGCCAGCAGTGCGTTTCCGGATTCACCCCTCCACTTT.

This clone was observed a few times. The V and J genes are TRBV28 and TRBJ2-1; 12 nucleotides align to TRBD2. The CDR3 totals 17 residues. V gave up 5 bases and J gave up 1 base; unmatched junction bases: 6. The germline gives CDR1 MDHEN, CDR2 SYDVKM. CDR3 in DNA: TGTGCCAGCAGTAGGACTAGCGGGGCTACATCCTACAATGAGCAGTTCTTC. Translating it yields CASSRTSGATSYNEQFF.

The chain combines TRBV4-2 with TRBJ2-6, with 12 positions matching TRBD1. V shed 4 bases, J shed 3 bases, and the junction held 10 bases outside the gene matches. Germline lookup yields CDR1 LGHNA and CDR2 YNFKEQ. CDR3 length equals 19 residues. The CDR3 region is CASSPGPGQGAGGANVLTF. CDR3 DNA: TGTGCCAGCAGCCCAGGGCCGGGACAGGGGGCGGGTGGGGCCAACGTCCTGACTTTC.

The rearrangement joins TRBV5-1 to TRBJ2-1; perhaps TRBD1 as D (5 bases). The CDR3 has 15 amino acids. V lost 0 bases and J lost 1, with 8 bases in between. Per the germline V gene, CDR1 is SGHRS and CDR2 is YFSETQ. CDR3 sequence reads: CASSLGQGSYNEQFF. CDR3 nucleotide sequence: TGCGCCAGCAGCTTGGGGCAGGGTTCCTACAATGAGCAGTTCTTC. The full variable domain, with the rest looked up from reference TRBV5-1 and TRBJ2-1, is KAGVTQTPRYLIKTRGQQVTLSCSPISGHRSVSWYQQTPGQGLQFLFEYFSETQRNKGNFPGRFSGRQFSNSRSEMNVSTLELGDSALYLCASSLGQGSYNEQFFGPGTRLTVL.

This clone has a handful of counts. CDR3 DNA: TGTGCCAGCACCTCCGGGTTTACGAACACTGAAGCTTTCTTT. As protein: CASTSGFTNTEAFF. The chain uses TRBV3-1 (or the pseudogene TRBV3-2) and TRBJ1-1, with D unresolved. Trimming left V 7 bases short and J 1 base short, with 13 bases between. The CDR3 has 14 amino acids. Germline V gene sequence: CDR1 LGHDT, CDR2 YNNKEL (reference sequence).

This clone came up a few times. The chain is built from TRBV7-9 and TRBJ1-1, with 7 bases lining up with TRBD1. The CDR3 covers 14 residues. The germline V gene has CDR1 SEHNR and CDR2 FQNEAQ (reference sequence). The V segment lost 4 bases and the J segment 4 bases; nucleotides outside the gene matches: 6. CDR3 protein: CASSSLQGSTEAFF. CDR3 DNA sequence: TGTGCCAGCAGCTCGTTACAGGGGAGCACTGAAGCTTTCTTT.

This clone was seen a handful of times. The chain is built from TRBV5-4 and TRBJ1-2; no firm D call. The length of the CDR3 is 12 residues. Germline CDR1 is SGHNT and CDR2 is YYREEE (reference sequence). Trimming cost V 7 bases and J 3 bases, with 10 bases left between them. The CDR3 is CASGNFDYGYTF. DNA of the CDR3: TGTGCCAGCGGCAATTTTGACTATGGCTACACCTTC.

This clone was seen a handful of times. The J gene is TRBJ2-7, the V gene TRBV6-2 or TRBV6-3, with no clear D. The ends were cut back, 0 bases at V and 0 bases at J, with 9 bases in the middle. The germline CDR1 and CDR2 sequences are MNHEY and SVGEGT. This CDR3 contains 15 residues. DNA of the CDR3: TGTGCCAGCAGTTACTCGGTCAGTAACTCCTACGAGCAGTACTTC. This translates into CASSYSVSNSYEQYF.

This clone has a single count. The chain employs TRBV19 and TRBJ1-4, with D possibly matching TRBD1 (5 bases). V lost 1 base, J lost 1 base, and 7 bases lay in between. Looked up from germline, CDR1 is LNHDA and CDR2 is SQIVND (reference sequence). This CDR3 spans 15 amino acids. CDR3 loop: CASSIAGVTNEKLFF. In DNA, the CDR3 is TGTGCCAGTAGTATAGCGGGGGTAACTAATGAAAAACTGTTTTTT.

The chain employs TRBV9 and TRBJ2-1; 10 bases map to TRBD1. This CDR3 region has 15 residues. Germline CDR1 reads SGDLS; CDR2 reads YYNGEE. The J segment lost 7 bases and the V segment lost 4 bases, leaving 8 bases of the junction unmatched. CDR3 loop: CASSPRQGAQNEQFF. Here the CDR3 DNA reads TGTGCCAGCAGCCCCCGACAGGGGGCGCAGAATGAGCAGTTCTTC.

V and J are TRBV5-4 and TRBJ1-1; the D is unclear. V lost 5 bases and J lost 2, with 13 bases in between. CDR1 and CDR2 from the germline V gene are SGHNT and YYREEE (reference sequence). The CDR3 contains 14 residues. CDR3 amino acids: CASRAIGPNTEAFF. In nucleotides, the CDR3 is TGTGCCAGCAGGGCTATTGGGCCAAACACTGAAGCTTTCTTT.

CDR3 coding DNA: TGTGCCAGCTCACCACCGAGGCAGAAAAACATTCAGTACTTC. Amino acid sequence: CASSPPRQKNIQYF. The chain couples TRBV18 to TRBJ2-4; D uncertain. V was trimmed by 0 bases and J by 4 bases, leaving 7 bases between them. CDR1 is KGHSH and CDR2 is LQKENI in the germline V gene. The CDR3 consists of 14 residues. The full variable domain, with the rest looked up from reference TRBV18 and TRBJ2-4, is NAGVMQNPRHLVRRRGQEARLRCSPMKGHSHVYWYRQLPEEGLKFMVYLQKENIIDESGMPKERFSAEFPKEGPSILRIQQVVRGDSAAYFCASSPPRQKNIQYFGAGTRLSVL.

The chain employs TRBV12-3 or TRBV12-4 and TRBJ2-1; TRBD2 might be the D (6 bases). Trimming pared 5 bases from V and 11 bases from J, leaving 13 bases between. The CDR3 runs to 12 residues. The CDR3 sequence: CASSVGTGKQFF. DNA for the CDR3: TGTGCCAGCAGTGTAGGGACTGGCAAGCAGTTCTTC.

The CDR3 DNA follows: TGTGCCAGCAGCTTAAACAGCGGGGGCCCTAGCACAGATACGCAGTATTTT. Residues: CASSLNSGGPSTDTQYF. This rearrangement joins TRBV13 to TRBJ2-3; 8 nucleotides align to TRBD2. Germline V gene data show CDR1 as PRHDT and CDR2 as FYEKMQ (reference sequence). Germline trimming cut 2 bases from V and 0 bases from J; bases unmatched to any gene: 7. There are 17 residues in the CDR3. The entire variable domain, with the rest obtained from reference TRBV13 and TRBJ2-3, is as follows: AAGVIQSPRHLIKEKRETATLKCYPIPRHDTVYWYQQGPGQDPQFLISFYEKMQSDKGSIPDRFSAQQFSDYHSELNMSSLELGDSALYFCASSLNSGGPSTDTQYFGPGTRLTVL.

This clone has a single count. V usage is TRBV6-2 or TRBV6-3 and J usage is TRBJ1-5; TRBD1 aligns across 9 bases. The ends lost 6 bases at V and 2 bases at J; junction bases unmatched: 5. The length of the CDR3 is 15 residues. CDR1 and CDR2 from the germline V gene are MNHEY and SVGEGT. DNA for the CDR3: TGTGCCAGCAGCCCGGACAGGGGCCGCAATCAGCCCCAGCATTTT. Translation: CASSPDRGRNQPQHF.

The chain couples TRBV28 to TRBJ1-4; 7 bases map to TRBD1. The CDR3 covers 14 residues. The junction had 6 bases not matched to a gene; V was cut back by 7 bases and J by 4 bases. Germline V gene sequence: CDR1 MDHEN, CDR2 SYDVKM. CDR3 region: CASIGGTDNEKLFF. DNA for the CDR3: TGTGCCAGCATCGGAGGGACAGATAATGAAAAACTGTTTTTT.

The chain couples TRBV2 to TRBJ1-2; the match to TRBD1 covers 7 bases. The CDR3 sequence is 13 residues long. The germline CDR1 and CDR2 sequences are SNHLY and FYNNEI. V lost 4 bases to trimming and J lost 3 bases; unmatched junction nucleotides: 2. The CDR3 region has the DNA TGTGCCAGCAGTGCCGGGACAGACTATGGCTACACCTTC. Protein: CASSAGTDYGYTF.